A single T cell receptor (beta chain) is shown here with its context. Its target is not known. The identical CDR3 is also encoded by other nucleotide sequences in the sample. This entry belongs to a study of memory CD4+ T cells and cytomegalovirus serostatus. Study background: Of the healthy Belgian adults, several were CMV seropositive and 20 to 30 seronegative.

This CDR3 has 13 amino acids. V was trimmed by 5 bases and J by 2 bases, leaving 8 bases between them. Germline V CDR1 and CDR2: SGHTA, FQGNSA. General study results and limits: CD4+ memory repertoires contained about 40% of the 164 reported CMV TCRbeta sequences.

The sort gate was single viable CD3+CD4+CD8-CD45RO+ cells for memory CD4+ T cells. Serum IgG to CMV pp150, pp28, p38 and p52 defined serostatus. Sequencing was performed with immunoSEQ multiplex PCR; in TCRdb, only in-frame clones are kept and a portion is missing. Altogether over 65,000 clones are present, about 76% being singletons, with the ten largest covering 4% to 5.5%. The rearrangement uses TRBV7-2 and TRBJ2-3; D unclear. Sample: memory CD4+ T cells from blood. The receptor comes from an adult in good health and CMV-seropositive. The CDR3 nucleotides read TGTGCCAGCAGCCTAGGGCCCACAGATACGCAGTATTTT. This codes for CASSLGPTDTQYF.